The 23 T cell receptor beta chains below were found in one sample sequenced in a study of Ad26.COV2.S vaccination and SARS-CoV-2 variants. Here immunoSEQ multiplex PCR was the method, and the copy in TCRdb shows in-frame clones only, minus some. This sample has fewer than 500,000 clones, with 90% found just once. Noted treatment: 15 to 20 received Ad26.COV2.S at low or high dose, single or two shots; five or six received placebo; per-sample allocation not given. The study sampled participants on day 63 after the first vaccine or placebo injection. The sequencing here drew on peripheral blood, taken in a trial of Ad26.COV2.S vaccine versus placebo. These receptors all stem from a person aged 18 to 65 who received the Ad26.COV2.S COVID-19 vaccine or a placebo.

In its sample, this clone was seen a few times. The chain joins TRBV29-1 to TRBJ1-5; D gene uncertain. Looked up from germline, CDR1 is SQVTM and CDR2 is ANQGSEA. V was trimmed by 4 bases and J by 3 bases, leaving 7 bases between them. This CDR3 has 12 amino acids. In DNA, the CDR3 is TGCAGCGTTGGGAGCCCCAATCAGCCCCAGCATTTT. Its protein is CSVGSPNQPQHF.

CDR3 in DNA: TGCAGCGTTGAAGGGCGACAGGGCTACGAGCAGTACTTC. It encodes CSVEGRQGYEQYF. The chain uses TRBV29-1 and TRBJ2-7; TRBD1 matches 7 bases. There are 13 residues in the CDR3. The germline gives CDR1 SQVTM, CDR2 ANQGSEA. Trimming cost V 1 base and J 3 bases; bases outside gene matches: 3.

The chain couples TRBV21-1 to TRBJ2-7; TRBD2 was called by the table and not checked on the DNA. TRBV21-1 counts as a pseudogene. This CDR3 has 17 amino acids. The CDR3 protein is CASSKSRTRRELAEQYF. As DNA, the CDR3 is TGTGCCAGCAGCAAAAGCCGGACTAGAAGGGAATTGGCTGAGCAGTACTTC.

The rearrangement links TRBV25-1 to TRBJ2-1; 10 bases are shared with TRBD1. Germline loops: CDR1 MGHDK, CDR2 SYGVNS. J gave up 2 bases and V 1 base, and 2 bases lay outside the gene matches. The CDR3 extends over 16 amino acids. CDR3 protein: CASSESGQGAYNEQFF. The DNA for the CDR3 is TGTGCCAGCAGTGAATCCGGACAGGGGGCCTACAATGAGCAGTTCTTC.

The chain is built from TRBV9 and TRBJ2-1; TRBD1 might be the D (6 bases). In germline, CDR1 is SGDLS, CDR2 YYNGEE. The CDR3 spans 17 residues. Trimming cost V 4 bases and J 2 bases, with 19 bases left between them. CDR3 sequence: CASSPRTAKITYNEQFF. For the CDR3, the DNA is TGTGCCAGCAGCCCTAGGACAGCCAAGATTACCTACAATGAGCAGTTCTTC.

V and J are TRBV24-1 and TRBJ2-2; no clear D gene. This CDR3 spans 16 amino acids. Germline lookup yields CDR1 KGHDR and CDR2 SFDVKD. V was pared by 2 bases and J by 4 bases, with 13 bases between. The CDR3 sequence: CATSDSSRVLTGELFF. DNA for the CDR3: TGTGCCACCAGTGATTCCTCCCGGGTCCTCACCGGGGAGCTGTTTTTT.

The rearrangement uses TRBV2 and TRBJ2-7; D possibly corresponds to TRBD1 (6 bases). The CDR3 is 13 residues long. V lost 10 bases and J 1 base, leaving 14 bases between the germline ends. From germline, CDR1 is SNHLY and CDR2 FYNNEI. The CDR3 DNA is TGTGCCACCCAGGGGCCGGGGTCCTACGAGCAGTACTTC. Protein sequence: CATQGPGSYEQYF.

The V and J genes are TRBV4-3 and TRBJ2-1; D may match TRBD1 or TRBD2 (5 bases each). The CDR3 is made up of 15 amino acids. Germline V gene lookup returns CDR1 LGHNA and CDR2 YSLEER. With 1 base removed from V and 3 bases from J, the gap between germline ends came to 10 bases. The CDR3 loop is CASSQVPGLYNEQFF. The CDR3, as DNA: TGCGCCAGCAGCCAAGTACCGGGGCTCTACAATGAGCAGTTCTTC.

This chain joins TRBV2 and TRBJ1-4; perhaps TRBD1 as D (5 bases). Germline V gene lookup returns CDR1 SNHLY and CDR2 FYNNEI. This CDR3 spans 15 amino acids. Trimming shortened V by 6 bases and J by 0 bases, and 11 bases separated the two germline ends. CDR3: CASRRDRPTNEKLFF. The CDR3 DNA reads as TGTGCCAGCAGGAGGGACCGGCCAACTAATGAAAAACTGTTTTTT.

The chain couples TRBV18 to TRBJ2-3, with 7 bases fitting TRBD1. CDR1 and CDR2 (germline): KGHSH, LQKENI. This CDR3 comprises 13 residues. Trimming at V came to 3 bases and at J to 4 bases, leaving 1 base not matched to a gene. Here the CDR3 DNA reads TGTGCCAGCTCACCGGGACAGTCAGATACGCAGTATTTT. Its translation: CASSPGQSDTQYF.

This chain uses TRBV7-8 with TRBJ2-1, with 11 nucleotides matching TRBD2. The CDR3 is 17 amino acids. Germline CDR1 is SGHVS and CDR2 is FQNEAQ. Germline trimming cut 1 base from V and 4 bases from J; bases unmatched to any gene: 6. DNA for the CDR3: TGTGCCAGCAGCTTAGGACTAGCGGGACCCTATTACAATGAGCAGTTCTTC. Protein sequence: CASSLGLAGPYYNEQFF.

The chain joins TRBV11-2 to TRBJ2-7; 14 bases map to TRBD2. The CDR3 is 18 amino acids. Germline assignment: CDR1 SGHAT and CDR2 FQNNGV. V trimming: 1 base; J trimming: 7 bases; junction bases outside the gene matches: 12. CDR3 nucleotides: TGTGCCAGCAGCTTAGGGATGGGACTAGCGGGAGTTAGTGGGGAGCAGTACTTC. Amino acids: CASSLGMGLAGVSGEQYF.

The V gene is TRBV7-9, the J gene TRBJ2-1; D is possibly TRBD1 (5 bases). The CDR3 length is 15 residues. CDR1 is SEHNR and CDR2 is FQNEAQ in the germline V gene (reference sequence). V was trimmed by 2 bases and J by 5 bases, leaving 13 bases between them. The CDR3 region has the DNA TGTGCCAGCAGCTTATCCCGCGGACACCACAATGAGCAGTTCTTC. Residues: CASSLSRGHHNEQFF.

The V and J genes are TRBV9 and TRBJ2-1; possible D gene TRBD1, 5 bases. Between the trimmed V and J ends, which lost 0 bases and 3 bases, there was a span of 7 bases. CDR1 is SGDLS, CDR2 YYNGEE, per germline. The CDR3 has 14 amino acids. Here the CDR3 DNA reads TGTGCCAGCAGCGTAGAGACAGACTACAATGAGCAGTTCTTC. It yields the protein CASSVETDYNEQFF.

The rearrangement joins TRBV15 to TRBJ2-7; the D gene is possibly TRBD1 (6 bases). Trimming took off 5 bases at V and 2 bases at J, with 10 bases between the two ends. This CDR3 comprises 13 residues. Germline V gene data show CDR1 as LNHNV and CDR2 as YYDKDF (reference sequence). In DNA, the CDR3 is TGTGCCACCAGCCCGGGACACACCTACGAGCAGTACTTC. Translated, it gives CATSPGHTYEQYF.

In this sample, this clone turned up once. This chain connects TRBV29-1 to TRBJ2-5; TRBD1 is a possible D gene (6 bases). V was trimmed by 4 bases and J by 14 bases, leaving 20 bases between them. The CDR3 extends over 12 amino acids. Germline V gene lookup returns CDR1 SQVTM and CDR2 ANQGSEA. The CDR3 DNA is TGCAGCGTTGCTCTGGGTTGGACAGTCAATTACTTC. This translates into CSVALGWTVNYF.

The chain recombines TRBV19 with TRBJ2-5; 7 nucleotides agree with TRBD2. Germline values: CDR1 LNHDA, CDR2 SQIVND (reference sequence). This CDR3 comprises 15 residues. With V trimmed by 6 bases and J by 5 bases, 12 bases remained unmatched. The CDR3 sequence: CASSHGLGAGETQYF. CDR3 bases: TGTGCCAGTAGCCACGGACTAGGGGCGGGGGAGACCCAGTACTTC.

The V call is TRBV6-2 or TRBV6-3, the J call TRBJ2-3; 11 positions agree with TRBD2. The germline V gene encodes CDR1 MNHEY and CDR2 SVGEGT. The CDR3 has 17 amino acids. Trimming at V came to 2 bases and at J to 2 bases, leaving 6 bases not matched to a gene. For the CDR3, the DNA is TGTGCCAGCAGTTACAAGACTAGCGGGACCCCCACAGATACGCAGTATTTT. Amino acid sequence: CASSYKTSGTPTDTQYF.

The rearrangement uses TRBV28 and TRBJ1-1; D unclear. This CDR3 spans 14 amino acids. Germline V gene sequence: CDR1 MDHEN, CDR2 SYDVKM. V dropped 7 bases and J dropped 0 bases, with 12 bases sitting between them. The CDR3 DNA reads as TGTGCCAGCACGAAACCCGCCATGAACACTGAAGCTTTCTTT. Protein sequence: CASTKPAMNTEAFF.

This clone has a handful of counts. CDR3 nucleotides: TGTGCCAGCAGGGTGAGACTACATTACAATGAGCAGTTCTTC. Translating it yields CASRVRLHYNEQFF. This rearrangement joins TRBV27 to TRBJ2-1; a possible D gene is TRBD2 (5 bases). V was clipped by 6 bases and J by 4 bases, with 13 bases between them. CDR1 is MNHEY, CDR2 SMNVEV, per germline (reference sequence). The CDR3 totals 14 residues.

Comments on this clone: Additional DNA sequences in this sample encode the identical CDR3. The chain couples TRBV7-9 to TRBJ1-6; unclear D gene. In germline, CDR1 is SEHNR, CDR2 FQNEAQ (reference sequence). V lost 2 bases and J 7 bases, leaving 3 bases between the germline ends. The CDR3 consists of 12 residues. CDR3 sequence (DNA): TGTGCCAGCAGCTTACCGAATTCACCCCTCCACTTT. Translation: CASSLPNSPLHF.

The chain combines TRBV3-1 (or the pseudogene TRBV3-2) with TRBJ2-7; 7 bases agree with TRBD1. Germline V gene data show CDR1 as LGHDT and CDR2 as YNNKEL (reference sequence). J gave up 2 bases and V 1 base, and 2 bases lay outside the gene matches. The CDR3 sequence is 14 residues long. CDR3 sequence (DNA): TGTGCCAGCAGCCAAGCGGGGACAGCCTACGAGCAGTACTTC. It is translated as CASSQAGTAYEQYF.

The chain uses TRBV12-3 or TRBV12-4 and TRBJ2-3; D not resolved. This CDR3 is built from 11 residues. With 6 bases removed from V and 6 bases from J, the gap between germline ends came to 7 bases. The CDR3 region is CASSSEDTQYF. DNA of the CDR3: TGTGCCAGCAGCTCTGAGGATACGCAGTATTTT.